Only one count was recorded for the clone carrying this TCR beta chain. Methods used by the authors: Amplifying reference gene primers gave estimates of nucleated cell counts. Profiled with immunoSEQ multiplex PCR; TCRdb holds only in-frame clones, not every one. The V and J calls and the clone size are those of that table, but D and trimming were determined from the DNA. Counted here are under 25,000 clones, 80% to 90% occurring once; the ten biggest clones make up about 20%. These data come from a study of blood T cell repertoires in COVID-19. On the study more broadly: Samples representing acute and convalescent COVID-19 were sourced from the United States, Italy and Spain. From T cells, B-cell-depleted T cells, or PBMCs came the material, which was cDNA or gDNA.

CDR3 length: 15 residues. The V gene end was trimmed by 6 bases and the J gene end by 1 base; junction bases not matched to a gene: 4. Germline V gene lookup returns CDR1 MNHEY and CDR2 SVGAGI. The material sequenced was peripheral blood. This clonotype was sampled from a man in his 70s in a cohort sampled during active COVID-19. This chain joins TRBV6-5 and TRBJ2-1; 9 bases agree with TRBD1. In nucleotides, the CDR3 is TGTGCCAGCAGGGGGGACAGGGTATCCTACAATGAGCAGTTCTTC. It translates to CASRGDRVSYNEQFF.